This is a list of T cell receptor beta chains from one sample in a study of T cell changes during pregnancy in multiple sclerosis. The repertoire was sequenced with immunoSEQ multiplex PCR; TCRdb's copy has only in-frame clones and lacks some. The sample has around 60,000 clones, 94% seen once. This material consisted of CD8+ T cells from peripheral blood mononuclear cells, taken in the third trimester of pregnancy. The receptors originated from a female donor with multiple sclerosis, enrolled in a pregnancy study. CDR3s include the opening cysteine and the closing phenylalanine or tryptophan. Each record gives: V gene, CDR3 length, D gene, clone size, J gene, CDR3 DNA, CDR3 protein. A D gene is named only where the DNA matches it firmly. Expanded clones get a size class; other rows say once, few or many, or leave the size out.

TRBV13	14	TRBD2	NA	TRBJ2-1	TGTGCCAGCAGCACCACTAGCGGGGTCAATGAGCAGTTCTTC	CASSTTSGVNEQFF
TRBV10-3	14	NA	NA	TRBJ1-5	TGTGCCATCAGTGAGTCGCGGGGAGGTCAGCCCCAGCATTTT	CAISESRGGQPQHF
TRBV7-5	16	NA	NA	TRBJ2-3	TGTGTCAGAAGCTTAGTCGGGGTGGACAGCACAGATACGCAGTATTTT	CVRSLVGVDSTDTQYF
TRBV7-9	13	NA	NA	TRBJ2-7	TGTGCCAGCAGTGGGGCGGCACCCAACGAGCAGTACTTC	CASSGAAPNEQYF
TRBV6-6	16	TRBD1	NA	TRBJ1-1	TGTGCCAGCAGTCATATCCCGGGACAGGGGAAGACTGAAGCTTTCTTT	CASSHIPGQGKTEAFF
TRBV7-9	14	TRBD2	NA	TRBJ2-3	TGTGCCAGCACGAAGCGGGAGGGGACAGATACGCAGTATTTT	CASTKREGTDTQYF
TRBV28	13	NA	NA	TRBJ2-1	TGTGCCAGCACGGATAGCGCCTACAATGAGCAGTTCTTC	CASTDSAYNEQFF
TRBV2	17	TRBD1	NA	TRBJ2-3	TGTGCCAGAAAGGAGCCACAGGGGGCCGCCGAGACAGATACGCAGTATTTT	CARKEPQGAAETDTQYF
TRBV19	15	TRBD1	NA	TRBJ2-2	TGTGCCAGTAGTAGAGGAGACAGGGTTGGCGGGGAGCTGTTTTTT	CASSRGDRVGGELFF
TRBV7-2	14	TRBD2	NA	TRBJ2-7	TGTGCCAGCAGCTTAGCGGGAGGGCCCAACGAGCAGTACTTC	CASSLAGGPNEQYF
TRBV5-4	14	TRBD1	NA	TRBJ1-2	TGTGCCAGCAGCTTCGACGGGACAGCGGATGGCTACACCTTC	CASSFDGTADGYTF
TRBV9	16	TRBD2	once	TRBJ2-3	TGTGCCAGCAGCGATAGCGGGGCCAAGAATATAGATACGCAGTATTTT	CASSDSGAKNIDTQYF
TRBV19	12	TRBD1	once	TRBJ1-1	TGTGCCAGTACAGGGGGGAACACTGAAGCTTTCTTT	CASTGGNTEAFF
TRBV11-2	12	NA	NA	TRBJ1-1	TGTGCCAGCAAATCTCCCCCGGCTGAAGCTTTCTTT	CASKSPPAEAFF
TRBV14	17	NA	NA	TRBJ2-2	TGTGCCAGCAGCGAGGGAGCGGGACAGGTGAACACCGGGGAGCTGTTTTTT	CASSEGAGQVNTGELFF
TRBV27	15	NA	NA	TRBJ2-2	TGTGCCAGCAGTTTGGGGGGGCCGAACACCGGGGAGCTGTTTTTT	CASSLGGPNTGELFF
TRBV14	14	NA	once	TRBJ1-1	TGTGCCAGCAGCCATCGCGGCGGGGGCCGTAAAGCTTTCTTT	CASSHRGGGRKAFF
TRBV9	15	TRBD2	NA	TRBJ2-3	TGTGCCAGCAGCGTAGGTGTGGGAGGGGCGGATACGCAGTATTTT	CASSVGVGGADTQYF
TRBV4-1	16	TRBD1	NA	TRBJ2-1	TGCGCCAGCAGCCAACAGTGGACAGGGTGGGACAATGAGCAGTTCTTC	CASSQQWTGWDNEQFF
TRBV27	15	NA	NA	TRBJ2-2	TGTGCCAGCAGTTATGACACGAGCAACACCGGGGAGCTGTTTTTT	CASSYDTSNTGELFF
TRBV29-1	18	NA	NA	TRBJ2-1	TGCAGCGTTGACGCTATCCTAGATCTCCCAGGGGCGATCAATGAGCAGTTCTTC	CSVDAILDLPGAINEQFF
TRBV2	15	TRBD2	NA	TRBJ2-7	TGTGCCAGCAGAGGGACTAGCGGGAGGATCTACGAGCAGTACTTC	CASRGTSGRIYEQYF
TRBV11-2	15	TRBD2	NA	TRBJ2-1	TGTGCCAGCAGGTTAGCGGGAAGGCCATTTTGGGAGCAGTTCTTC	CASRLAGRPFWEQFF
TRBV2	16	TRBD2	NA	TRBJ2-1	TGTGCCAGCAGTCCCCTCTTAGCGGGAGTTCGTAATGAGCAGTTCTTC	CASSPLLAGVRNEQFF
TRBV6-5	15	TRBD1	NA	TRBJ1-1	TGTGCCAGCAGTTACTCCGGGACAGGGAACACTGAAGCTTTCTTT	CASSYSGTGNTEAFF
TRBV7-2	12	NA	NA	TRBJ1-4	TGTGCCAGCAGCTTATTCGGTGAAAAACTGTTTTTT	CASSLFGEKLFF
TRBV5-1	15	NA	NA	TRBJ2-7	TGCGCCAGCAGCTTGTTAGCACTCTCGCCGGACGAGCAGTACTTC	CASSLLALSPDEQYF